The sequence of this T cell receptor beta chain was determined in a study of cytomegalovirus exposure and HLA in healthy donors. About the research overall: An early data release held 80 million or so unique TCRs from HLA-typed donors.

This clone has only one observation. The germline V gene has CDR1 SGHVS and CDR2 FNYEAQ. V was cut by 1 base and J by 8 bases, with 17 bases left in between. CDR3 length: 15 amino acids. At sampling all donors were nominally healthy, likely with unrecorded immune exposures. PCR employed 60 Vbeta and 13 Jbeta primers. The data were produced by immunoSEQ multiplex PCR, yet TCRdb's version contains in-frame clones alone and is incomplete. The sample contains fewer than 95,000 clones, roughly 63% of which appear only once. Material for sequencing was PBMCs. The chain carries TRBV7-6 and TRBJ1-1; D may be TRBD1 (5 bases). This receptor was identified in a woman in her forties or fifties in good health and CMV-seropositive. The CDR3 nucleotides read TGTGCCAGCAGCTTAGGGGAGACCAACCGGGGGGAAGCTTTCTTT. Protein: CASSLGETNRGEAFF.